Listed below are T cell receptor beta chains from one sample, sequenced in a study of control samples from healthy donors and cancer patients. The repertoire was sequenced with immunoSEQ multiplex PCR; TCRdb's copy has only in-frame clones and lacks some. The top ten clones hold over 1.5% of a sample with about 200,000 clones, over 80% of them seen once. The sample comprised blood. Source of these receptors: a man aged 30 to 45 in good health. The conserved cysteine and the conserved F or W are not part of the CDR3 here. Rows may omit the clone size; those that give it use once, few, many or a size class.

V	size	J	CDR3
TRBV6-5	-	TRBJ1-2	ASMDRRLNYGYT
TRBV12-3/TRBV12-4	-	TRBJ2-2	ASSLSAGELF
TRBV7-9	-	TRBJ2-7	ASSSRTPYEQY
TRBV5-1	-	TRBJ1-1	ASSLVNGGNTEAF
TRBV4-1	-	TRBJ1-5	ASSQSGTGNSQPQH
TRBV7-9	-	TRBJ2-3	ASSFTVTGYSTDTQY
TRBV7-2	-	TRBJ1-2	ASSLGVWGYT
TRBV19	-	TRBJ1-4	ASKEGRKLF
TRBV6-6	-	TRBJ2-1	ASSAPSSGGANEQF
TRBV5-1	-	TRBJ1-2	ASSTDREFTGYGYT
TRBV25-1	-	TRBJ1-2	ASSGQGFGYT
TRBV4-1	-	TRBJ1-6	ASSHHLGGNSPLH
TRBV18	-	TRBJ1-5	ASSPTGAEGQPQH
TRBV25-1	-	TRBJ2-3	ASSESWLAGQQDTQY
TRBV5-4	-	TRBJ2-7	ASRVGGFSGPIVSYEQY
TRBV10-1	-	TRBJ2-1	ASSDPLPGQGEYNEQF
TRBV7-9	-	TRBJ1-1	ASMTGTGGRRAF
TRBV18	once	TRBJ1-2	ASSPGQVYGYT
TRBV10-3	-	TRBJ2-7	AIGTGERDEQY
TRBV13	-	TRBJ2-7	ASSLAGGSSYEQY
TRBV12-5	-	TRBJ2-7	ASGLEQWAGNEQY
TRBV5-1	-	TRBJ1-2	ASSLGGPDRADGYT
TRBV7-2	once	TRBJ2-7	ASSPNRGLVYQQY
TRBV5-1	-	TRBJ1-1	ASSSTGPTEAF
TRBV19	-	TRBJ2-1	ATGLAWDNEQF
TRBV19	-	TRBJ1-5	ASSTGEMTNQPQH
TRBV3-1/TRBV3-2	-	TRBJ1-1	ASSQVGQGTEAF
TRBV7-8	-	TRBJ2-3	ASSLVLSTDTQY
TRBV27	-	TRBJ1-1	ASSFQGFMNTEAF
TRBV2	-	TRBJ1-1	ASSEASRGSTEAF
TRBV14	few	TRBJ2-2	ASSHRRAGELF
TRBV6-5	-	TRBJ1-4	ASREGGSNEKLF
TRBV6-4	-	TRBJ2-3	ASSPLSGGAGTDTQY
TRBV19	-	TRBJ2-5	ASSPQTGVETQY
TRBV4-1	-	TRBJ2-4	ASSQEAGVKNIQY
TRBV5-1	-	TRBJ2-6	ASSFPGQGALLGANVLT
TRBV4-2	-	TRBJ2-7	ASSRTGTSGVSVHEQY
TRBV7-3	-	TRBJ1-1	ASSSDSMNTEAF
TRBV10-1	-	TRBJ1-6	ASSETTRSPLH
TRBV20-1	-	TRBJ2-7	SASRGGALPYEQY
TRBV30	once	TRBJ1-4	AWSGTRQGRVEKLF
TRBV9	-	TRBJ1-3	ASSVVGRPDSGNTIY